The subject of this entry is one T cell receptor (beta chain). Its specificity is unknown. The sample comes from a study of T cells in Graves' hyperthyroidism and ophthalmopathy. Study-wide results and caveats: Most thyroid-expanded clonotypes above 0.001 were also found in blood. Patients with ophthalmopathy were separated from those with stable hyperthyroidism by a 13 V-J model.

From RNA transcripts, TCR beta CDR3 regions were amplified. RT-PCR in the first round (using the HTBI primer set) targeted the TCR CDR3. One entry per CDR3 protein, called by TCRdb with MiXCR from the multiplex PCR reads. The data show fewer than 500,000 distinct CDR3 sequences, about 14% seen once. The CDR3 is made up of 19 amino acids. Germline V lookup: CDR1 MGHRA, CDR2 YSYEKL. V lost 6 bases and J 0 bases, leaving 21 bases between the germline ends. This chain links TRBV4-1 with TRBJ2-6; perhaps D is TRBD1 or TRBD2 (6 bases each). Sequenced: blood. The sequence was obtained from a woman aged 25 to 39 with Graves' ophthalmopathy. CDR3 in amino acids: CASRDPSQGTLSGANVLTF. Here the CDR3 DNA reads TGCGCCAGCAGGGATCCGTCGCAGGGGACTCTCTCTGGGGCCAACGTCCTGACTTTC.